A few counts support the clone carrying this T cell receptor (beta chain). The data derive from a study of CD8 T cells in ankylosing spondylitis. Quantitative molecular-barcoded 5'-RACE generated the TCR beta libraries. In TCRdb, the 5' RACE reads were re-called with MiXCR into one record per CDR3 protein. Altogether about 320,000 distinct CDR3 sequences are present, more than 9% being singletons, with the ten largest covering 9.1%. This CDR3 region has 14 residues. Trimming removed 7 bases from V and 3 bases from J; junction bases left unmatched: 8. Germline lookup yields CDR1 SEHNR and CDR2 FQNEAQ (reference sequence).

Sequenced input: blood, either unsorted or a sorted T cell fraction (not recorded which). The chain is built from TRBV7-9 and TRBJ1-1, with 7 bases matching TRBD1. The clonotype comes from a female donor with ankylosing spondylitis or in good health (not recorded which). In DNA, the CDR3 is TGTGCCAGCATCCAGACAGGGACACACACTGAAGCTTTCTTT. This sequence encodes CASIQTGTHTEAFF.